Listed below are T cell receptor beta chains from one sample, sequenced in a study of cytomegalovirus exposure and HLA in healthy donors. Clones were read by immunoSEQ multiplex PCR, and TCRdb kept only the in-frame ones, dropping some. The table lists about 50,000 clones, about 92% of them singletons. What was sequenced was PBMCs. The receptors originated from a woman aged 18-30 years in good health and CMV-seropositive. CDR3s include the opening cysteine and the closing phenylalanine or tryptophan. D genes are given only for firm matches. The listing skips clone size in some rows; elsewhere it reads once, few, many or a size class.

V gene: TRBV19
J gene: TRBJ2-7
D gene: TRBD1
clone size: -
CDR3 DNA: TGTGCCAGTAGTCTTCCCTCCCGGGACAGCTACTTATACGAGCAGTACTTC
CDR3 protein: CASSLPSRDSYLYEQYF

V gene: TRBV4-1
J gene: TRBJ2-5
D gene: TRBD2
clone size: -
CDR3 DNA: TGCGCCAGCAGCCCAGGGGCTAGCGGGGGGGCTAGGGAGACCCAGTACTTC
CDR3 protein: CASSPGASGGARETQYF

V gene: TRBV14
J gene: TRBJ2-6
D gene: -
clone size: -
CDR3 DNA: TGTGCCAGCAGCCAAGGTTATGTCAGGGCTGGGGCCAACGTCCTGACTTTC
CDR3 protein: CASSQGYVRAGANVLTF

V gene: TRBV18
J gene: TRBJ1-6
D gene: TRBD1
clone size: -
CDR3 DNA: TGTGCCAGCTCGTTACAGGGGGCGCGGAGCTCCTATAATTCACCCCTCCACTTT
CDR3 protein: CASSLQGARSSYNSPLHF

V gene: TRBV9
J gene: TRBJ2-2
D gene: TRBD2
clone size: -
CDR3 DNA: TGTGCCAGCAGCGTAGCCGAGCGGGGGGCAACCGGGGAGCTGTTTTTT
CDR3 protein: CASSVAERGATGELFF

V gene: TRBV7-2
J gene: TRBJ2-1
D gene: -
clone size: -
CDR3 DNA: TGTGCCAGCTATGACGTCCTAGCGACCTACAATGAGCAGTTCTTC
CDR3 protein: CASYDVLATYNEQFF

V gene: TRBV5-1
J gene: TRBJ2-3
D gene: TRBD2
clone size: -
CDR3 DNA: TGCGCCAGCAGCACGGACGGGACTAGCGGTGGGTTTCGCACAGATACGCAGTATTTT
CDR3 protein: CASSTDGTSGGFRTDTQYF

V gene: TRBV18
J gene: TRBJ1-4
D gene: TRBD1
clone size: once
CDR3 DNA: TGTGCCAGCTCACCTCGGGACAGCATAAATGAAAAACTGTTTTTT
CDR3 protein: CASSPRDSINEKLFF

V gene: TRBV5-4
J gene: TRBJ1-6
D gene: -
clone size: -
CDR3 DNA: TGTGCCAGCAGCTGGGGGGTTATGGATTCACCCCTCCACTTT
CDR3 protein: CASSWGVMDSPLHF

V gene: TRBV5-1
J gene: TRBJ1-1
D gene: -
clone size: -
CDR3 DNA: TGCGCCAGCAGTGAACAGGGTCGAGGCACTGAAGCTTTCTTT
CDR3 protein: CASSEQGRGTEAFF

V gene: TRBV18
J gene: TRBJ1-3
D gene: -
clone size: -
CDR3 DNA: TGTGCCAGCTCACCACCCCGGGGTCTAAAAAACACCATATATTTT
CDR3 protein: CASSPPRGLKNTIYF

V gene: TRBV19
J gene: TRBJ2-3
D gene: TRBD2
clone size: -
CDR3 DNA: TGTGCCAGTAGTATAGTACTAGCGGGGGCAGATACGCAGTATTTT
CDR3 protein: CASSIVLAGADTQYF

V gene: TRBV4-3
J gene: TRBJ2-1
D gene: TRBD1
clone size: -
CDR3 DNA: TGCGCCAGCAGCCACGGGACAGGGGACAATGAGCAGTTCTTC
CDR3 protein: CASSHGTGDNEQFF

V gene: TRBV2
J gene: TRBJ2-5
D gene: -
clone size: -
CDR3 DNA: TGTGCCAGCAGTGAAGTTGAACGACAGCAAGAGACCCAGTACTTC
CDR3 protein: CASSEVERQQETQYF

V gene: TRBV19
J gene: TRBJ2-3
D gene: TRBD2
clone size: -
CDR3 DNA: TGTGCCAGTAGCGCCAGTAGCGGGTTTACAGATACGCAGTATTTT
CDR3 protein: CASSASSGFTDTQYF

V gene: TRBV7-8
J gene: TRBJ1-2
D gene: -
clone size: few
CDR3 DNA: TGTGCCAGCAGCCCCCGGACAGCTAACTATGGCTACACCTTC
CDR3 protein: CASSPRTANYGYTF

V gene: TRBV6-1
J gene: TRBJ1-4
D gene: -
clone size: -
CDR3 DNA: TGTGCCAGCAGTGAAGCGCGTCAGCAGGACAGAATAGAAAAACTGTTTTTT
CDR3 protein: CASSEARQQDRIEKLFF

V gene: TRBV27
J gene: TRBJ2-7
D gene: TRBD1
clone size: -
CDR3 DNA: TGTGCCAGCAGTCCCGGGACAGGGATCCACGAGCAGTACTTC
CDR3 protein: CASSPGTGIHEQYF

V gene: TRBV5-1
J gene: TRBJ2-2
D gene: TRBD2
clone size: -
CDR3 DNA: TGCGCCAGCAGCTTGCCACTAGCGGGGGCCGCGAACACCGGGGAGCTGTTTTTT
CDR3 protein: CASSLPLAGAANTGELFF

V gene: TRBV2
J gene: TRBJ1-5
D gene: -
clone size: -
CDR3 DNA: TGTGCCAGCAGTGTAGGGGGAGAAGGTCAGCCCCAGCATTTT
CDR3 protein: CASSVGGEGQPQHF

V gene: TRBV7-8
J gene: TRBJ2-3
D gene: TRBD1
clone size: -
CDR3 DNA: TGTGCCAGCAGCTTATGGTCGACAGGGGGCGCATCAGATACGCAGTATTTT
CDR3 protein: CASSLWSTGGASDTQYF

V gene: TRBV10-3
J gene: TRBJ1-1
D gene: TRBD1
clone size: -
CDR3 DNA: TGTGCCATCCGACAGGGCCTTGGGGAAGCTTTCTTT
CDR3 protein: CAIRQGLGEAFF

V gene: TRBV19
J gene: TRBJ1-1
D gene: TRBD1
clone size: -
CDR3 DNA: TGTGCCAGTAGTATGGACAGGGGTCCGGACACTGAAGCTTTCTTT
CDR3 protein: CASSMDRGPDTEAFF

V gene: TRBV12-5
J gene: TRBJ1-3
D gene: TRBD1
clone size: few
CDR3 DNA: TGTGCTAGTGGCCCCGGGACAGGGGCTGGAAACACCATATATTTT
CDR3 protein: CASGPGTGAGNTIYF

V gene: TRBV6-5
J gene: TRBJ2-1
D gene: -
clone size: -
CDR3 DNA: TGTGCCAGCCTGGGAGAGGAGCAGTTCTTC
CDR3 protein: CASLGEEQFF

V gene: TRBV18
J gene: TRBJ1-5
D gene: TRBD1
clone size: -
CDR3 DNA: TGTGCCAGCTCACCGACAGGGGCCAATCAGCCCCAGCATTTT
CDR3 protein: CASSPTGANQPQHF

V gene: TRBV2
J gene: TRBJ1-6
D gene: -
clone size: -
CDR3 DNA: TGTGCCAGCAGTACCTCTCGGGGGGATAATTCACCCCTCCACTTT
CDR3 protein: CASSTSRGDNSPLHF

V gene: TRBV2
J gene: TRBJ2-7
D gene: TRBD1
clone size: -
CDR3 DNA: TGTGCCAGCAGGGGGACAGGGGCCCGCGGGGGAGTGGTCGAGCAGTACTTC
CDR3 protein: CASRGTGARGGVVEQYF

V gene: TRBV5-1
J gene: TRBJ1-1
D gene: -
clone size: -
CDR3 DNA: TGCGCCAGCAGCGGAGTTCAGAACACTGAAGCTTTCTTT
CDR3 protein: CASSGVQNTEAFF

V gene: TRBV19
J gene: TRBJ2-2
D gene: TRBD2
clone size: -
CDR3 DNA: TGTGCCAGTAGTATAGAGTCCGCTAGCGGGGACACCGGGGAGCTGTTTTTT
CDR3 protein: CASSIESASGDTGELFF

V gene: TRBV19
J gene: TRBJ2-6
D gene: -
clone size: -
CDR3 DNA: TGTGCCAGTACCCTAACTCCTGGGGCCAACGTCCTGACTTTC
CDR3 protein: CASTLTPGANVLTF

V gene: TRBV7-3
J gene: TRBJ2-2
D gene: TRBD2
clone size: -
CDR3 DNA: TGTGCCAGCAGCCTCCCTTCTAGCGGGGGCGAGAGGACCGGGGAGCTGTTTTTT
CDR3 protein: CASSLPSSGGERTGELFF

V gene: TRBV7-8
J gene: TRBJ1-4
D gene: TRBD1
clone size: -
CDR3 DNA: TGTGCCAGCAGCGTTCGAGGGGGCGAAACTAATGAAAAACTGTTTTTT
CDR3 protein: CASSVRGGETNEKLFF

V gene: TRBV4-2
J gene: TRBJ1-5
D gene: TRBD1
clone size: -
CDR3 DNA: TGTGCCAGCAGCCAGGAAGGACAGGGTATTCAGCCCCAGCATTTT
CDR3 protein: CASSQEGQGIQPQHF

V gene: TRBV15
J gene: TRBJ2-2
D gene: -
clone size: once
CDR3 DNA: TGTGCCACCAGCAGAGATCGGTATCTGGAGCTGTTTTTT
CDR3 protein: CATSRDRYLELFF

V gene: TRBV7-9
J gene: TRBJ1-6
D gene: -
clone size: -
CDR3 DNA: TGTGCCAGCATCCCTTTTATAGACACAAATAATTCACCCCTCCACTTT
CDR3 protein: CASIPFIDTNNSPLHF

V gene: TRBV28
J gene: TRBJ2-7
D gene: -
clone size: -
CDR3 DNA: TGTGCCAGCAGTTTTGATACAGGAACATTCTCCTACGAGCAGTACTTC
CDR3 protein: CASSFDTGTFSYEQYF

V gene: TRBV25-1
J gene: TRBJ2-7
D gene: -
clone size: -
CDR3 DNA: TGTGCCAGCAGCGGACACCTCTACGAGCAGTACTTC
CDR3 protein: CASSGHLYEQYF

V gene: TRBV6-6
J gene: TRBJ1-2
D gene: -
clone size: -
CDR3 DNA: TGTGCCAGCAGTTATTCAGGGGAGATTGGCTACACCTTC
CDR3 protein: CASSYSGEIGYTF

V gene: TRBV29-1
J gene: TRBJ2-5
D gene: TRBD1
clone size: -
CDR3 DNA: TGCAGCGTCATAGACAGGGGGCGAGAGGGAGAGACCCAGTACTTC
CDR3 protein: CSVIDRGREGETQYF

V gene: TRBV5-1
J gene: TRBJ1-2
D gene: -
clone size: -
CDR3 DNA: TGCGCCAGCAGCTTGGCAGGCGTCGATGGCTACACCTTC
CDR3 protein: CASSLAGVDGYTF

V gene: TRBV13
J gene: TRBJ2-1
D gene: -
clone size: -
CDR3 DNA: TGTGCCAGCAGATGGCGGGAATCTGAGCAGTTCTTC
CDR3 protein: CASRWRESEQFF

V gene: TRBV6-1
J gene: TRBJ2-2
D gene: -
clone size: -
CDR3 DNA: TGTGCCAGCAGCCAACAGGACAGCAACACCGGGGAGCTGTTTTTT
CDR3 protein: CASSQQDSNTGELFF

V gene: TRBV7-7
J gene: TRBJ1-1
D gene: -
clone size: -
CDR3 DNA: TGTGCCAGCAGCCCATTCACATTGAACACTGAAGCTTTCTTT
CDR3 protein: CASSPFTLNTEAFF

V gene: TRBV27
J gene: TRBJ2-7
D gene: -
clone size: once
CDR3 DNA: TGTGCCACCACAGGGGAGCGGGGGATAAACTACGAGCAGTACTTC
CDR3 protein: CATTGERGINYEQYF

V gene: TRBV7-8
J gene: TRBJ2-7
D gene: -
clone size: -
CDR3 DNA: TGTGCCAGCAGCTCCACCTCCGCGGGGCTCCACGAGCAGTACTTC
CDR3 protein: CASSSTSAGLHEQYF

V gene: TRBV5-1
J gene: TRBJ1-2
D gene: TRBD1
clone size: -
CDR3 DNA: TGCGCCAGCTCCGGGACAGATCGTGGCTACACCTTC
CDR3 protein: CASSGTDRGYTF